This T cell receptor beta chain was recorded in a study of blood T cell repertoires in COVID-19. About the study: The United States, Italy and Spain supplied acute and convalescent COVID-19 samples.

Only in-frame clones appear in the TCRdb table, and some are missing; sequencing was by immunoSEQ multiplex PCR. The table shows 150,000 to 200,000 clones, with over 70% occurring only once. The germline CDR1 and CDR2 sequences are SGHKS and YYEKEE (reference sequence). The V end lost 0 bases, the J end lost 0 bases, and 5 bases lay between the germline ends. The CDR3 sequence is 14 residues long. The chain combines TRBV5-5 with TRBJ2-3; no firm D call. Sequencing was carried out using PBMCs or T cells enriched from blood (not recorded which). The origin of this receptor is a middle-aged man who had recovered from COVID-19. As DNA, the CDR3 is TGTGCCAGCAGCTTGGAGACAAGCACAGATACGCAGTATTTT. Encoded protein: CASSLETSTDTQYF.